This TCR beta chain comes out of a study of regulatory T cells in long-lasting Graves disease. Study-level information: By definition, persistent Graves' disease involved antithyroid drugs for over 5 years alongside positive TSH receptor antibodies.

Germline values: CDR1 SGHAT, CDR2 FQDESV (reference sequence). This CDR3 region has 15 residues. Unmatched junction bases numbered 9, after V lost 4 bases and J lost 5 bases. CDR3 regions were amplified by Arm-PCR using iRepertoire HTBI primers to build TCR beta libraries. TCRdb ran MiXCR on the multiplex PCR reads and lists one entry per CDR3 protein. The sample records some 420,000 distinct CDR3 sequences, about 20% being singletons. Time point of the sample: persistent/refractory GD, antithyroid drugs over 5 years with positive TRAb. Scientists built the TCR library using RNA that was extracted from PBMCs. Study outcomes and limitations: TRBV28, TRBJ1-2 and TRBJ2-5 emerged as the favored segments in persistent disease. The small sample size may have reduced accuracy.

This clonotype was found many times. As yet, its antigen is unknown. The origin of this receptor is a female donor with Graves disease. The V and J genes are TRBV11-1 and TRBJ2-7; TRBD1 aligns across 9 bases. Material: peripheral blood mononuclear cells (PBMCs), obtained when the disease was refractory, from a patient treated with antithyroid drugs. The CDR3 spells CASSSRTGAVNEQYF. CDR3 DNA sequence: TGTGCCAGCAGCTCCAGGACAGGGGCAGTTAACGAGCAGTACTTC.